These 15 T cell receptor beta chains were all obtained from the same sample, sequenced in a study of T cell responses to AZD1222 COVID-19 vaccine. Generated by immunoSEQ multiplex PCR, the TCRdb table keeps only in-frame clones and is missing some. The top ten clones hold around 2.8% of a sample with about 140,000 clones, 91% of them seen once. The sample was peripheral blood, taken on day 0 of AZD1222 vaccination. The source is an adult in good health.

With respect to this clone: Other nucleotide sequences in the sample specify the same CDR3. The chain has TRBV7-9 and TRBJ1-1; D is unclear. V gave up 5 bases and J gave up 6 bases, with 10 bases separating them. The CDR3 runs to 12 residues. The germline CDR1 and CDR2 sequences are SEHNR and FQNEAQ (reference sequence). The CDR3 nucleotides read TGTGCCAGCAGCCTCAGTCTATCTGAAGCTTTCTTT. It specifies CASSLSLSEAFF.

This clone has more than one count but fewer than ten. At the DNA level, this CDR3 is encoded by other sequences in the same sample as well. In nucleotides, the CDR3 is TGTGCTAGTGGTTTCGGCAGTCAGCCCCAGCATTTT. Protein sequence: CASGFGSQPQHF. This chain joins TRBV12-5 and TRBJ1-5; D gene uncertain. From germline, CDR1 is LGHNT and CDR2 FRNRAP. V lost 3 bases to trimming and J lost 6 bases, with 6 bases between them. CDR3 length: 12 residues.

The rearrangement uses TRBV27 and TRBJ1-4; 7 bases are a match to TRBD1. V shed 5 bases and J 6 bases; nucleotides not matched to a gene: 9. This CDR3 region has 15 residues. Germline values: CDR1 MNHEY, CDR2 SMNVEV (reference sequence). The CDR3 sequence is CASSRKGQPDEKLFF. CDR3 coding DNA: TGTGCCAGCAGTCGTAAGGGACAGCCTGATGAAAAACTGTTTTTT.

The table lists this clone with a count of one. The genes are TRBV6-5 and TRBJ1-1; D gene ambiguous. Germline CDR1 is MNHEY and CDR2 is SVGAGI. The CDR3 loop spans 12 amino acids. Trimming removed 0 bases from V and 8 bases from J, with 7 bases in between. CDR3 nucleotide sequence: TGTGCCAGCAGTTACTCGATCACAGAAGCTTTCTTT. This codes for CASSYSITEAFF.

The rearrangement uses TRBV18 and TRBJ1-3; D gene uncertain. Trimming took 3 bases from V and 0 from J, leaving 15 bases between them. The CDR3 has 17 residues. The germline gives CDR1 KGHSH, CDR2 LQKENI. As DNA, the CDR3 is TGTGCCAGCTCACCCCAGACGGTAGGAGCCTCTGGAAACACCATATATTTT. It specifies CASSPQTVGASGNTIYF.

V and J are TRBV6-2 or TRBV6-3 and TRBJ1-2; D is uncertain. V was shortened by 2 bases and J by 6 bases, with 10 bases between the two germline ends. Per the germline V gene, CDR1 is MNHEY and CDR2 is SVGEGT. The CDR3 covers 13 residues. The DNA for the CDR3 is TGTGCCAGCAGTTACAGACGGGAGAATGGCTACACCTTC. Encoded protein: CASSYRRENGYTF.

The chain carries TRBV30 and TRBJ1-1; D is uncertain. The CDR3 is 12 residues long. Germline V gene sequence: CDR1 GTSNPN, CDR2 SVGIG (reference sequence). V lost 7 bases and J lost 0, with 9 bases in between. In DNA, the CDR3 is TGTGCCTCCCGGGTGGTGAACACTGAAGCTTTCTTT. The encoded protein is CASRVVNTEAFF.

The chain recombines TRBV7-9 with TRBJ2-1; D unresolved. V was trimmed by 2 bases and J by 7 bases, leaving 9 bases between them. The CDR3 is made up of 13 amino acids. CDR1 is SEHNR, CDR2 FQNEAQ, per germline (reference sequence). This chain's CDR3 is CASSLSAWNEQFF. The CDR3 DNA reads as TGTGCCAGCAGCTTATCGGCTTGGAATGAGCAGTTCTTC.

This chain uses TRBV10-3 with TRBJ1-1; D is perhaps TRBD1 (5 bases). There are 13 residues in the CDR3. Trimming took 11 bases from V and 1 from J, leaving 14 bases between them. Germline CDR1 is ENHRY and CDR2 is SYGVKD. The CDR3 DNA follows: TGTGCCCTTAGGGGTGTCGGGAACACTGAAGCTTTCTTT. Translated, it gives CALRGVGNTEAFF.

The V and J genes are TRBV12-5 and TRBJ2-2; D is possibly TRBD1 (5 bases). The V gene's germline CDR1 is LGHNT and CDR2 FRNRAP. V dropped 4 bases and J dropped 2 bases, with 11 bases sitting between them. This CDR3 contains 15 residues. CDR3 amino acids: CASGSGQANTGELFF. The CDR3 DNA reads TGTGCTAGTGGTTCAGGGCAGGCAAACACCGGGGAGCTGTTTTTT.

This chain links TRBV7-2 with TRBJ1-4; D might be TRBD1 (6 bases). The CDR3 runs to 15 residues. CDR1 is SGHTA and CDR2 is FQGNSA in the germline V gene. V was trimmed by 1 base and J by 3 bases, leaving 9 bases between them. CDR3 sequence: CASSLVPGANEKLFF. The CDR3 bases are TGTGCCAGCAGCTTAGTACCAGGGGCTAATGAAAAACTGTTTTTT.

The J gene is TRBJ2-5, the V gene TRBV11-2; D is unresolved. V was pared by 3 bases and J by 4 bases, with 9 bases between. There are 13 residues in the CDR3. Germline-derived CDR1 and CDR2 are SGHAT and FQNNGV. The CDR3 protein is CASSFSERETQYF. As DNA, the CDR3 is TGTGCCAGCAGCTTTAGTGAACGAGAGACCCAGTACTTC.

The chain couples TRBV18 to TRBJ1-2; weak D call: TRBD1 (5 bases). Germline V gene lookup returns CDR1 KGHSH and CDR2 LQKENI. The V end lost 6 bases, the J end lost 3 bases, and 11 bases lay between the germline ends. The CDR3 runs to 13 residues. The CDR3 nucleotides are TGTGCCAGCTCGACCGGGGCAGACTATGGCTACACCTTC. Residues: CASSTGADYGYTF.

This chain joins TRBV7-2 and TRBJ2-1; TRBD2 is a possible D gene (6 bases). The germline V gene encodes CDR1 SGHTA and CDR2 FQGNSA. This CDR3 is built from 13 residues. V lost 5 bases and J 8 bases, leaving 13 bases between the germline ends. For the CDR3, the DNA is TGTGCCAGCAGCGACACTAGCCCCGATGAGCAGTTCTTC. Translating gives CASSDTSPDEQFF.

V usage is TRBV19 and J usage is TRBJ1-4, with 9 positions matching TRBD1. Germline-derived CDR1 and CDR2 are LNHDA and SQIVND (reference sequence). Trimming cost V 7 bases and J 8 bases; bases outside gene matches: 8. This CDR3 has 14 residues. Here the CDR3 reads CASKRTGALEKLFF. The CDR3 coding sequence is TGTGCCAGTAAACGGACAGGGGCGTTGGAAAAACTGTTTTTT.